This T cell receptor beta chain is drawn from a study of T cell responses to AZD1222 COVID-19 vaccine. The V end was cut by 2 bases, the J end by 8 bases, with 13 bases between. This CDR3 is 14 amino acids long. CDR1 is MNHEY, CDR2 SVGAGI, per germline. About this clone: What it recognizes is unknown.

Sequenced by immunoSEQ multiplex PCR; TCRdb stores in-frame clones only, minus some. The sample lists 95,000 to 100,000 clones; about nine tenths were seen once. Findings of the study overall: Sampled repertoires all dated from after the peak T cell response. Within unmutated variant regions lay the reported targets of nearly half of spike-specific TCRs. The study identified only 6 or 7 AZD1222 recipients as seropositive at baseline.

The TCR comes from an adult in good health. The J gene is TRBJ2-1, the V gene TRBV6-5; D call uncertain. The sample was peripheral blood, taken on day 0 of AZD1222 vaccination. The CDR3 DNA follows: TGTGCCAGCAGTTACGGCTCAAGGATCGATGAGCAGTTCTTC. This sequence encodes CASSYGSRIDEQFF.